The 22 T cell receptor beta chains below were found in one sample sequenced in a study of CD8 T cells in Susac syndrome. Random hexamers were used to reverse transcribe an amount of roughly 0.5 to 1 ug RNA. TCRdb redid the calling of the immunoSEQ multiplex PCR reads with MiXCR, one entry per CDR3 protein. The repertoire holds about 120,000 distinct CDR3 sequences, about 93% seen once, with about 0.098% in the top ten. Sequenced sample: CD4+ T cells from PBMCs. These receptors all stem from a human donor in good health.

V is TRBV20-1 and J is TRBJ2-7, with 12 bases fitting TRBD2. The CDR3 contains 16 residues. V shed 2 bases and J 2 bases; nucleotides not matched to a gene: 7. The V gene's germline CDR1 is DFQATT and CDR2 SNEGSKA (reference sequence). This chain's CDR3 is CSARKRTSGTAYEQYF. The CDR3, as DNA: TGCAGTGCTAGAAAACGGACTAGCGGGACCGCCTACGAGCAGTACTTC.

This clonotype has only one observation. The chain recombines TRBV30 with TRBJ1-6; D is ambiguous. V was cut by 2 bases and J by 7 bases, with 15 bases left in between. The germline V gene encodes CDR1 GTSNPN and CDR2 SVGIG (reference sequence). This CDR3 spans 15 amino acids. CDR3 protein: CAWSNPGRGNSPLHF. The CDR3 nucleotides are TGTGCCTGGAGTAACCCGGGCCGAGGGAATTCACCCCTCCACTTT.

This sequence joins TRBV27 and TRBJ2-7; TRBD1 agrees at 7 bases. With 8 bases clipped from V and 3 bases from J, the junction kept 13 bases outside the gene matches. Germline loops: CDR1 MNHEY, CDR2 SMNVEV (reference sequence). This CDR3 comprises 15 residues. The CDR3 nucleotides are TGTGCCAGCTCACAATGGGGGCAGGGGGTCTACGAGCAGTACTTC. It codes for CASSQWGQGVYEQYF.

V gene TRBV30 combines with J gene TRBJ2-1, with 7 bases lining up with TRBD1. Per the germline V gene, CDR1 is GTSNPN and CDR2 is SVGIG (reference sequence). The CDR3 sequence is 13 residues long. With V trimmed by 3 bases and J by 7 bases, 6 bases remained unmatched. In DNA form, the CDR3 reads TGTGCCTGGAGCACAGGGGTGGAAAATGAGCAGTTCTTC. This encodes CAWSTGVENEQFF.

The chain links TRBV12-3 or TRBV12-4 to TRBJ2-3; D is undetermined. Trimming removed 0 bases from V and 6 bases from J, with 7 bases in between. This CDR3 contains 13 residues. The CDR3 protein is CASSLALLDTQYF. In DNA form, the CDR3 reads TGTGCCAGCAGTTTAGCGCTTCTGGATACGCAGTATTTT.

This CDR3 is CASSFARAETQYF. The CDR3 nucleotides read TGTGCCAGCAGTTTTGCCAGGGCAGAGACCCAGTACTTC. The J gene is TRBJ2-5, the V gene TRBV12-3 or TRBV12-4, with D possibly being TRBD1 (5 bases). The CDR3 consists of 13 residues. The V gene lost 3 bases and the J gene lost 4 bases, with 9 bases spanning the gap.

The chain uses TRBV7-2 and TRBJ2-5; 11 nucleotides agree with TRBD2. Germline V gene data show CDR1 as SGHTA and CDR2 as FQGNSA. There are 16 residues in the CDR3. The V segment lost 6 bases and the J segment 2 bases; nucleotides outside the gene matches: 8. This chain's CDR3 is CASSPRGLAVQETQYF. CDR3 bases: TGTGCCAGCAGTCCCAGGGGACTAGCGGTACAAGAGACCCAGTACTTC.

The genes are TRBV27 and TRBJ1-1; 10 bases agree with TRBD1. CDR3 length: 16 residues. Germline CDR1 is MNHEY and CDR2 is SMNVEV (reference sequence). Losses at the gene ends were 5 bases for V and 2 bases for J; bases not matched to a gene: 8. CDR3: CASSPGDRGFNTEAFF. As DNA, the CDR3 is TGTGCCAGCAGTCCCGGGGACAGGGGATTTAACACTGAAGCTTTCTTT.

The J gene is TRBJ2-3, the V gene TRBV24-1; TRBD2 might be the D (5 bases). V lost 4 bases, J lost 0 bases, and 7 bases lay in between. Germline V lookup: CDR1 KGHDR, CDR2 SFDVKD. This CDR3 spans 14 amino acids. The CDR3 coding sequence is TGTGCCACCAGTGAGCCGGGAAGCACAGATACGCAGTATTTT. As protein: CATSEPGSTDTQYF.

V gene TRBV20-1 combines with J gene TRBJ2-1; 12 bases fit TRBD2. Germline V CDR1 and CDR2: DFQATT, SNEGSKA (reference sequence). The ends lost 5 bases at V and 4 bases at J; junction bases unmatched: 9. This CDR3 is built from 16 residues. The CDR3 region is CSAVTSSGGAYNEQFF. The CDR3 region has the DNA TGCAGTGCTGTAACATCTAGCGGGGGGGCGTACAATGAGCAGTTCTTC.

The CDR3 sequence is CSVATSGSLEQYF. The CDR3 DNA reads TGCAGCGTGGCAACTAGCGGGAGCCTCGAGCAGTACTTC. The V and J genes are TRBV29-1 and TRBJ2-7, with 11 bases that match TRBD2. The CDR3 runs to 13 residues. Looked up from germline, CDR1 is SQVTM and CDR2 is ANQGSEA. The ends lost 6 bases at V and 6 bases at J; junction bases unmatched: 7.

The count of this clonotype is one. The V gene is TRBV27, the J gene TRBJ2-7, with 10 bases fitting TRBD1. Trimming at V came to 6 bases and at J to 9 bases, leaving 2 bases not matched to a gene. This CDR3 comprises 11 residues. Germline CDR1 and CDR2: MNHEY and SMNVEV (reference sequence). This CDR3 reads CASRGQGWQYF. DNA of the CDR3: TGTGCCAGCAGGGGACAGGGGTGGCAGTACTTC.

This clonotype was seen only once. J is TRBJ2-5 and V is TRBV7-2; TRBD2 matches 11 bases. Per the germline V gene, CDR1 is SGHTA and CDR2 is FQGNSA. With V trimmed by 5 bases and J by 2 bases, 7 bases remained unmatched. The CDR3 sequence is 16 residues long. CDR3 DNA: TGTGCCAGCAGCACACGGGGACTAGCGGATCAAGAGACCCAGTACTTC. Translated, it gives CASSTRGLADQETQYF.

The chain has TRBV20-1 and TRBJ1-2; D is ambiguous. The CDR3 contains 13 residues. Germline loops: CDR1 DFQATT, CDR2 SNEGSKA (reference sequence). V dropped 1 base and J dropped 8 bases, with 14 bases sitting between them. CDR3 amino acids: CSARVRDKVGYTF. In DNA, the CDR3 is TGCAGTGCTAGAGTCCGTGACAAAGTGGGCTACACCTTC.

The V gene is TRBV29-1, the J gene TRBJ1-1; 8 positions match TRBD1. The V segment lost 7 bases and the J segment 0 bases; nucleotides outside the gene matches: 7. From germline, CDR1 is SQVTM and CDR2 ANQGSEA. This CDR3 contains 14 residues. The DNA for the CDR3 is TGCAGCGCCGGGACAGGAGGGATGAACACTGAAGCTTTCTTT. This translates into CSAGTGGMNTEAFF.

The chain combines TRBV23-1 with TRBJ2-1; D gene unclear. TRBV23-1 counts as an open reading frame of uncertain function. This CDR3 has 19 residues. Trimming left V 2 bases short and J 0 bases short, with 20 bases between. CDR3 protein: CASSQRTRGTPNSYNEQFF. The CDR3 nucleotides are TGCGCCAGCAGTCAACGAACAAGAGGCACCCCAAACTCCTACAATGAGCAGTTCTTC.

This clonotype was counted between two and nine times. This chain joins TRBV7-9 and TRBJ1-1; D is possibly TRBD1 (6 bases). Germline V gene lookup returns CDR1 SEHNR and CDR2 FQNEAQ (reference sequence). This CDR3 region has 14 residues. V shed 1 base and J shed 4 bases, with 10 bases lying between them. Here the CDR3 reads CASSLGGGGTEAFF. CDR3 nucleotide sequence: TGTGCCAGCAGCTTAGGTGGAGGGGGCACTGAAGCTTTCTTT.

This clonotype was recorded a few times. The gene calls are TRBV3-1 and TRBJ2-5; no firm D call. V gave up 8 bases and J gave up 5 bases, with 12 bases separating them. Germline V lookup: CDR1 LGHDT, CDR2 YNNKEL (reference sequence). The CDR3 has 12 residues. CDR3 region: CASALSAETQYF. The DNA for the CDR3 is TGTGCCAGCGCCCTTAGTGCGGAGACCCAGTACTTC.

This clonotype was counted a single time. The chain links TRBV20-1 to TRBJ1-2; D might be TRBD1 (6 bases). Germline V gives CDR1 DFQATT, CDR2 SNEGSKA (reference sequence). The CDR3 length is 16 residues. The ends were cut back, 3 bases at V and 6 bases at J, with 23 bases in the middle. The CDR3 DNA reads as TGCAGTGCTAGCTCCCCACATACGACAGGACGCGATGGCTACACCTTC. Amino acids: CSASSPHTTGRDGYTF.

The CDR3 loop reads CASSLATGITEAFF. CDR3 nucleotides: TGTGCCAGCAGCTTGGCTACAGGGATCACTGAAGCTTTCTTT. V and J are TRBV5-4 and TRBJ1-1; D is perhaps TRBD1 (6 bases). V shed 0 bases and J shed 4 bases, with 10 bases lying between them. This CDR3 has 14 residues. Germline V gene lookup returns CDR1 SGHNT and CDR2 YYREEE (reference sequence). Supplemented by reference TRBV5-4 and TRBJ1-1, the full variable domain reads ETGVTQSPTHLIKTRGQQVTLRCSSQSGHNTVSWYQQALGQGPQFIFQYYREEENGRGNFPPRFSGLQFPNYSSELNVNALELDDSALYLCASSLATGITEAFFGQGTRLTVV.

V usage is TRBV19 and J usage is TRBJ2-3, with D tentatively TRBD2 (6 bases). V lost 6 bases and J 3 bases, leaving 13 bases between the germline ends. The CDR3 is 14 residues long. Germline V gene data show CDR1 as LNHDA and CDR2 as SQIVND (reference sequence). For the CDR3, the DNA is TGTGCCAGTAGCCAAGTGGCGGGGACAGATACGCAGTATTTT. Its protein product is CASSQVAGTDTQYF.

This rearrangement joins TRBV23-1 to TRBJ2-7; no firm D call. TRBV23-1 is reported as an ORF; its role is uncertain. The length of the CDR3 is 15 residues. V lost 4 bases and J lost 2, with 15 bases in between. DNA of the CDR3: TGCGCCAGCAGTCCCCAATATAGCCTTCCCTACGAGCAGTACTTC. Its translation is CASSPQYSLPYEQYF.